Detailed here is one TCR beta chain. V lost 5 bases and J lost 5, with 16 bases in between. The CDR3 extends over 14 amino acids. The germline CDR1 and CDR2 sequences are SGHRS and YFSETQ. This sample was taken from a study of cytomegalovirus exposure and HLA in healthy donors. Sequencing was performed with immunoSEQ multiplex PCR; in TCRdb, only in-frame clones are kept and a portion is missing. In the table there are approximately 49,000 clones, around nine tenths of which are singletons. The receptor comes from a man between 18 and 35 years old in good health and CMV-seronegative. The V call is TRBV5-1, the J call TRBJ2-5, with a weak D call TRBD2 (5 bases). Sequenced sample: PBMCs. CDR3 coding DNA: TGCGCCAGCAGGAGGGCAGCACTCCTGGAGACCCAGTACTTC. It encodes CASRRAALLETQYF.